Following are 11 T cell receptor beta chains from one sample sequenced in a study of CD8+ T cells in alopecia areata. Following extraction, RNA underwent reverse transcription to cDNA, which served as the sequencing template. Using immunoSEQ multiplex PCR, the repertoire was profiled, and TCRdb retains in-frame clones only, with some absent. The table lists 120,000 or so clones, 45% to 50% of them singletons, with 10% to 13% in the top ten. Sequencing was carried out using NKG2D-low CD8+ T cells sorted from blood. The receptors here all came from a human donor with alopecia areata.

This rearrangement joins TRBV30 to TRBJ1-2; unclear D gene. The CDR3 is 13 amino acids. Germline V lookup: CDR1 GTSNPN, CDR2 SVGIG (reference sequence). V lost 1 base and J lost 2, with 8 bases in between. The CDR3 bases are TGTGCCTGGAGTGAGGATCCCAACTATGGCTACACCTTC. This gives the protein CAWSEDPNYGYTF. Variable domain in full (rest from reference TRBV30 and TRBJ1-2): SQTIHQWPATLVQPVGSPLSLECTVEGTSNPNLYWYRQAAGRGLQLLFYSVGIGQISSEVPQNLSASRPQDRQFILSSKKLLLSDSGFYLCAWSEDPNYGYTFGSGTRLTVV.

This clone was seen only a few times. The V gene is TRBV29-1, the J gene TRBJ2-3, with D perhaps given as TRBD1 or TRBD2 (5 bases each). CDR3 length equals 14 residues. The V gene lost 6 bases and the J gene lost 0 bases, with 13 bases spanning the gap. Germline V gene sequence: CDR1 SQVTM, CDR2 ANQGSEA. This chain's CDR3 is CSVSGTVSTDTQYF. The DNA for the CDR3 is TGCAGCGTCTCCGGGACGGTTAGCACAGATACGCAGTATTTT.

The rearrangement uses TRBV29-1 and TRBJ2-5; tentatively, D is TRBD1 (5 bases). Trimming removed 3 bases from V and 6 bases from J, with 5 bases in between. This CDR3 has 10 amino acids. Germline V gene lookup returns CDR1 SQVTM and CDR2 ANQGSEA. The CDR3 coding sequence is TGCAGCGTTGAGGGGCAGACCCAGTACTTC. This encodes CSVEGQTQYF. The full variable domain, completed using reference TRBV29-1 and TRBJ2-5, is SAVISQKPSRDICQRGTSLTIQCQVDSQVTMMFWYRQQPGQSLTLIATANQGSEATYESGFVIDKFPISRPNLTFSTLTVSNMSPEDSSIYLCSVEGQTQYFGPGTRLLVL.

The chain recombines TRBV7-9 with TRBJ1-5; no firm D call. Germline V CDR1 and CDR2: SEHNR, FQNEAQ (reference sequence). The V and J ends lost 5 bases and 3 bases respectively, with 2 bases between them. The CDR3 is 11 residues long. CDR3 nucleotide sequence: TGTGCCAGCAGCCTCAATCAGCCCCAGCATTTT. This sequence encodes CASSLNQPQHF.

This clone has more than one count but fewer than ten. V is TRBV29-1 and J is TRBJ2-2, with 11 bases lining up with TRBD2. V was pared by 4 bases and J by 2 bases, with 9 bases of the junction left unmatched. The CDR3 has 17 amino acids. Per the germline V gene, CDR1 is SQVTM and CDR2 is ANQGSEA. The CDR3 sequence is CSVALAGGQSNTGELFF. CDR3 nucleotides: TGCAGCGTTGCCCTAGCGGGAGGCCAATCTAACACCGGGGAGCTGTTTTTT.

CDR3 in amino acids: CASSQGFGGTNEQFF. The CDR3, as DNA: TGCGCCAGCAGCCAAGGTTTCGGGGGGACCAATGAGCAGTTCTTC. The chain is built from TRBV4-1 and TRBJ2-1; 7 nucleotides line up with TRBD2. Unmatched junction bases numbered 6, after V lost 1 base and J lost 6 bases. The CDR3 loop spans 15 amino acids. Germline CDR1 is MGHRA and CDR2 is YSYEKL.

This chain connects TRBV4-1 to TRBJ2-7; 9 bases agree with TRBD1. The germline V gene has CDR1 MGHRA and CDR2 YSYEKL. This CDR3 is 15 amino acids long. The V and J ends lost 0 bases and 2 bases, in that order; junction bases with no gene match: 2. In nucleotides, the CDR3 is TGCGCCAGCAGCCAAGAAGGGACAGGGACCTACGAGCAGTACTTC. Amino acid sequence: CASSQEGTGTYEQYF.

This clone has more than one count but fewer than ten. The chain has TRBV29-1 and TRBJ2-2; D perhaps matches TRBD1 (5 bases). CDR1 and CDR2 (germline): SQVTM, ANQGSEA. The CDR3 length is 14 residues. V lost 6 bases and J 9 bases, leaving 20 bases between the germline ends. CDR3 coding DNA: TGCAGCGTCGCGCTCCCCGACAGCCCCAGGGAGCTGTTTTTT. Its protein is CSVALPDSPRELFF.

The chain joins TRBV2 to TRBJ1-2, with D perhaps matching TRBD1 (6 bases). Germline lookup yields CDR1 SNHLY and CDR2 FYNNEI. The CDR3 is made up of 15 amino acids. V was cut by 4 bases and J by 8 bases, with 20 bases left in between. This chain's CDR3 is CASSGPTGKPFGYTF. The CDR3 bases are TGTGCCAGCAGTGGGCCGACAGGAAAACCGTTCGGCTACACCTTC.

The gene calls are TRBV30 and TRBJ2-7, with 7 nucleotides matching TRBD1. After removal of 2 bases from V and 4 bases from J, the junction contained 2 bases not matched to a gene. The CDR3 has 12 amino acids. Germline V gives CDR1 GTSNPN, CDR2 SVGIG (reference sequence). The CDR3 DNA follows: TGTGCCTGGAGTTTCAGGGGGTACGAGCAGTACTTC. It specifies CAWSFRGYEQYF.

This sequence joins TRBV5-6 and TRBJ2-7, with D possibly being TRBD2 (5 bases). V lost 7 bases to trimming and J lost 3 bases, with 11 bases between them. The CDR3 sequence is 12 residues long. CDR1 is SGHDT and CDR2 is YYEEEE in the germline V gene. The CDR3: CASGEGGYEQYF. The CDR3 DNA sequence: TGTGCCAGCGGGGAAGGAGGCTACGAGCAGTACTTC.